These 30 T cell receptor beta chains share one sample of origin, sequenced in a study of cytomegalovirus exposure and HLA in healthy donors. 13 Jbeta primers and 60 Vbeta primers were used for the PCR. Only in-frame clones appear in the TCRdb table, and some are missing; sequencing was by immunoSEQ multiplex PCR. The sample lists 50,000 to 70,000 clones, 75% to 85% occurring once. The sample comprised PBMCs. The receptors originated from a woman between 35 and 50 years old in good health and CMV-seronegative.

The CDR3 DNA follows: TGCGCCAGCAGCTTGGGCCCCAAGGGGGTTGTGAGCACAGATACGCAGTATTTT. It translates to CASSLGPKGVVSTDTQYF. This chain connects TRBV5-1 to TRBJ2-3, with D possibly TRBD1 on 6 matching bases. From germline, CDR1 is SGHRS and CDR2 YFSETQ. V lost 0 bases and J lost 0, with 17 bases in between. CDR3 length equals 18 residues.

The chain uses TRBV5-1 and TRBJ1-1; D call uncertain. The V and J ends lost 0 bases and 2 bases respectively, with 8 bases between them. CDR1 and CDR2 (germline): SGHRS, YFSETQ. The CDR3 has 14 residues. This chain's CDR3 is CASSLVSGNTEAFF. CDR3 DNA sequence: TGCGCCAGCAGCTTGGTGTCAGGAAACACTGAAGCTTTCTTT.

The sample holds a few counts of this clone. The chain couples TRBV27 to TRBJ2-2, with D unresolved. The V end lost 6 bases, the J end lost 6 bases, and 11 bases lay between the germline ends. In germline, CDR1 is MNHEY, CDR2 SMNVEV (reference sequence). This CDR3 spans 13 amino acids. The CDR3 loop reads CASRASSAGELFF. The CDR3 DNA follows: TGTGCCAGCAGGGCTAGTAGTGCCGGGGAGCTGTTTTTT.

The chain carries TRBV7-8 and TRBJ2-5, with a tentative D call TRBD2 (5 bases). Germline values: CDR1 SGHVS, CDR2 FQNEAQ. CDR3 length: 15 amino acids. V lost 2 bases and J lost 1, with 11 bases in between. The CDR3 reads CASSLIVRAQETQYF. In nucleotides, the CDR3 is TGTGCCAGCAGCTTAATTGTGAGGGCCCAAGAGACCCAGTACTTC.

The CDR3 DNA reads TGTGCCAGCAGTGAGGCCAGGGGGGCACTTTACAATGAGCAGTTCTTC. Amino acid sequence: CASSEARGALYNEQFF. The chain couples TRBV25-1 to TRBJ2-1; TRBD1 might be the D (7 bases). The V end lost 3 bases, the J end lost 4 bases, and 16 bases lay between the germline ends. CDR1 MGHDK and CDR2 SYGVNS come from the germline V gene. The CDR3 sequence is 16 residues long. The entire variable domain, with the rest obtained from reference TRBV25-1 and TRBJ2-1, is as follows: EADIYQTPRYLVIGTGKKITLECSQTMGHDKMYWYQQDPGMELHLIHYSYGVNSTEKGDLSSESTVSRIRTEHFPLTLESARPSHTSQYLCASSEARGALYNEQFFGPGTRLTVL.

This rearrangement joins TRBV25-1 to TRBJ1-2; possibly TRBD1 for D (6 bases). This CDR3 spans 16 amino acids. V shed 2 bases and J shed 1 base, with 14 bases lying between them. CDR1 and CDR2 (germline): MGHDK, SYGVNS. CDR3 amino acids: CASSEVSTGFNYGYTF. The CDR3 nucleotides are TGTGCCAGCAGTGAAGTCTCGACAGGTTTTAACTATGGCTACACCTTC.

This clone appeared a few times. The chain combines TRBV5-1 with TRBJ1-1, with TRBD1 matching 9 bases. Per germline, CDR1 SGHRS and CDR2 YFSETQ. V lost 2 bases to trimming and J lost 2 bases; unmatched junction nucleotides: 1. The CDR3 consists of 14 residues. The CDR3 sequence is CASSLQGANTEAFF. CDR3 in DNA: TGCGCCAGCAGCTTACAGGGGGCAAACACTGAAGCTTTCTTT.

The V and J genes are TRBV7-9 and TRBJ1-2, with 8 bases aligning to TRBD1. CDR3 length: 16 amino acids. After removal of 4 bases from V and 8 bases from J, the junction contained 15 bases not matched to a gene. The germline V gene encodes CDR1 SEHNR and CDR2 FQNEAQ (reference sequence). The CDR3 is CASSSPDGTGRHGYTF. The CDR3 nucleotides read TGTGCCAGCAGCTCCCCTGACGGGACAGGACGTCACGGCTACACCTTC.

The chain combines TRBV2 with TRBJ1-5, with a possible D match to TRBD1 (6 bases). Trimming took 6 bases from V and 4 from J, leaving 13 bases between them. Germline loops: CDR1 SNHLY, CDR2 FYNNEI. There are 14 residues in the CDR3. CDR3 nucleotide sequence: TGTGCCAGCAGACCAACAGGGACGAATCAGCCCCAGCATTTT. Its protein is CASRPTGTNQPQHF.

The V and J genes are TRBV19 and TRBJ2-7, with D uncertain. V was trimmed by 3 bases and J by 2 bases, leaving 11 bases between them. The V gene's germline CDR1 is LNHDA and CDR2 SQIVND (reference sequence). This CDR3 contains 14 residues. The CDR3: CASSMVAGTYEQYF. The CDR3 DNA is TGTGCCAGTAGTATGGTCGCAGGAACCTACGAGCAGTACTTC. Full variable domain (rest looked up from reference TRBV19 and TRBJ2-7): DGGITQSPKYLFRKEGQNVTLSCEQNLNHDAMYWYRQDPGQGLRLIYYSQIVNDFQKGDIAEGYSVSREKKESFPLTVTSAQKNPTAFYLCASSMVAGTYEQYFGPGTRLTVT.

As for this clone: An end of the junction differs from the germline gene, which may be a read error. The chain joins TRBV5-1 to TRBJ1-5; the D gene is possibly TRBD1 (6 bases). Germline assignment: CDR1 SGHRS and CDR2 YFSETQ. The CDR3 length is 15 residues. As DNA, the CDR3 is TGCACCAGCAGCTTGGATGGGCAGGGGAATCAGCCCCAGCATTTT. Translating gives CTSSLDGQGNQPQHF.

In nucleotides, the CDR3 is TGTGCCAGCAGTGAATACCGTCGGGGTACTTCTGGAAACACCATATATTTT. Its protein product is CASSEYRRGTSGNTIYF. The chain links TRBV2 to TRBJ1-3; D gene unclear. The CDR3 covers 17 residues. CDR1 and CDR2 from the germline V gene are SNHLY and FYNNEI. Trimming cost V 2 bases and J 1 base, with 15 bases left between them.

As concerns this clone: The same CDR3 arises from other DNA sequences in this sample as well. This rearrangement joins TRBV7-8 to TRBJ2-1; 9 nucleotides agree with TRBD1. This CDR3 has 16 residues. Germline V lookup: CDR1 SGHVS, CDR2 FQNEAQ. V lost 3 bases and J lost 7; bases outside the gene matches: 10. The CDR3 region is CASSFGPGQGLNEQFF. The CDR3 DNA sequence: TGTGCCAGCAGCTTTGGCCCGGGACAGGGTTTGAATGAGCAGTTCTTC.

V and J are TRBV28 and TRBJ1-2; 8 bases map to TRBD1. Germline CDR1 and CDR2: MDHEN and SYDVKM. The CDR3 runs to 14 residues. J gave up 7 bases and V 4 bases, and 8 bases lay outside the gene matches. As DNA, the CDR3 is TGTGCCAGCAGTTCCGGACAGGGAAGCAGTGGCTACACCTTC. This sequence encodes CASSSGQGSSGYTF.

The rearrangement uses TRBV11-3 and TRBJ2-7; perhaps TRBD2 as D (5 bases). This CDR3 is 13 amino acids long. The V and J ends lost 0 bases and 7 bases respectively, with 10 bases between them. The germline V gene has CDR1 SGHNT and CDR2 YENEEA. In DNA form, the CDR3 reads TGTGCCAGCAGCTTAGAGTCTACGGGGGAGCAGTACTTC. Protein sequence: CASSLESTGEQYF.

The chain employs TRBV28 and TRBJ1-1; no reliable D call. Germline lookup yields CDR1 MDHEN and CDR2 SYDVKM. The CDR3 has 12 residues. V was shortened by 1 base and J by 9 bases, with 9 bases between the two germline ends. DNA of the CDR3: TGTGCCAGCAGTTTATACCCTACCCAAGCTTTCTTT. As protein: CASSLYPTQAFF.

This chain joins TRBV27 and TRBJ2-1; 11 bases fit TRBD2. V was clipped by 3 bases and J by 8 bases; unmatched bases: 6. CDR1 is MNHEY, CDR2 SMNVEV, per germline (reference sequence). This CDR3 has 15 residues. CDR3 amino acids: CASSLTSGIRDEQFF. Written as DNA, the CDR3 is TGTGCCAGCAGTTTGACTAGCGGGATTCGGGATGAGCAGTTCTTC.

The rearrangement joins TRBV7-2 to TRBJ2-2; 8 bases fit TRBD1. The CDR3 spans 13 residues. V lost 4 bases, J lost 9 bases, and 4 bases stayed unmatched. Per the germline V gene, CDR1 is SGHTA and CDR2 is FQGNSA. In DNA form, the CDR3 reads TGTGCCAGCAGCTATGGACAGGGTTGGGAGCTGTTTTTT. It yields the protein CASSYGQGWELFF.

The chain combines TRBV5-1 with TRBJ2-1; D is undetermined. The CDR3 has 15 residues. V was clipped by 4 bases and J by 0 bases, with 11 bases between them. Germline values: CDR1 SGHRS, CDR2 YFSETQ. The CDR3 protein is CASSSDSFSYNEQFF. The CDR3 DNA is TGCGCCAGCAGCAGTGATAGCTTCTCCTACAATGAGCAGTTCTTC.

V is TRBV2 and J is TRBJ2-7; 10 bases fit TRBD1. V was clipped by 3 bases and J by 4 bases; unmatched bases: 3. Looked up from germline, CDR1 is SNHLY and CDR2 is FYNNEI. This CDR3 has 14 residues. CDR3 loop: CASSEGQGFYEQYF. In nucleotides, the CDR3 is TGTGCCAGCAGTGAGGGACAGGGGTTTTACGAGCAGTACTTC. The entire variable domain, with the rest obtained from reference TRBV2 and TRBJ2-7, is as follows: EPEVTQTPSHQVTQMGQEVILRCVPISNHLYFYWYRQILGQKVEFLVSFYNNEISEKSEIFDDQFSVERPDGSNFTLKIRSTKLEDSAMYFCASSEGQGFYEQYFGPGTRLTVT.

This sequence joins TRBV12-5 and TRBJ2-3, with TRBD2 as a possible D gene (5 bases). V lost 2 bases and J lost 4, with 10 bases in between. The CDR3 extends over 14 amino acids. Germline V gene lookup returns CDR1 LGHNT and CDR2 FRNRAP. The CDR3 nucleotides are TGTGCTAGTGGTTTGCGGGGTCCCTCAGATACGCAGTATTTT. Translated, it gives CASGLRGPSDTQYF.

The chain joins TRBV28 to TRBJ1-2, with D unresolved. The V end lost 3 bases, the J end lost 6 bases, and 14 bases lay between the germline ends. This CDR3 is built from 14 residues. CDR1 is MDHEN, CDR2 SYDVKM, per germline. CDR3 coding DNA: TGTGCCAGCAGTTTCGTGGCCGGCAGGCATGGCTACACCTTC. Protein product: CASSFVAGRHGYTF.

The chain combines TRBV29-1 with TRBJ1-1; possibly TRBD1 for D (5 bases). The CDR3 consists of 14 residues. Germline values: CDR1 SQVTM, CDR2 ANQGSEA. Trimming took off 4 bases at V and 2 bases at J, with 14 bases between the two ends. The CDR3 spells CSVVGRGENTEAFF. CDR3 DNA sequence: TGCAGCGTTGTGGGACGCGGGGAAAACACTGAAGCTTTCTTT.

The rearrangement uses TRBV5-1 and TRBJ1-2, with D possibly matching TRBD1 (6 bases). This CDR3 is built from 17 residues. The V gene's germline CDR1 is SGHRS and CDR2 YFSETQ. With 0 bases removed from V and 5 bases from J, the gap between germline ends came to 20 bases. The CDR3 sequence: CASSLAFLGAAEYGYTF. Written as DNA, the CDR3 is TGCGCCAGCAGCTTGGCCTTTCTGGGGGCGGCCGAATATGGCTACACCTTC. Filled out from reference TRBV5-1 and TRBJ1-2, the complete variable domain reads KAGVTQTPRYLIKTRGQQVTLSCSPISGHRSVSWYQQTPGQGLQFLFEYFSETQRNKGNFPGRFSGRQFSNSRSEMNVSTLELGDSALYLCASSLAFLGAAEYGYTFGSGTRLTVV.

This clone occurred a few times. The chain employs TRBV9 and TRBJ2-7; 7 bases fit TRBD1. The CDR3 consists of 15 residues. V lost 3 bases, J lost 3 bases, and 9 bases stayed unmatched. Germline V CDR1 and CDR2: SGDLS, YYNGEE. Here the CDR3 reads CASSGGTALVYEQYF. CDR3 in DNA: TGTGCCAGCAGCGGGGGGACAGCCTTAGTCTACGAGCAGTACTTC.

This clone came up once. This chain links TRBV18 with TRBJ2-7, with D possibly being TRBD1 (5 bases). Per the germline V gene, CDR1 is KGHSH and CDR2 is LQKENI. CDR3 size: 15 residues. V lost 3 bases and J lost 2, with 14 bases in between. The CDR3: CASSPFGTGPYEQYF. The CDR3 DNA follows: TGTGCCAGCTCACCTTTCGGCACAGGCCCCTACGAGCAGTACTTC.

This chain joins TRBV11-2 and TRBJ2-5; 14 nucleotides match TRBD2. With V trimmed by 4 bases and J by 4 bases, 2 bases remained unmatched. Germline lookup yields CDR1 SGHAT and CDR2 FQNNGV. The CDR3 length is 15 residues. The CDR3 sequence: CASSSGLAGVETQYF. The DNA for the CDR3 is TGTGCCAGCAGCTCGGGACTAGCGGGAGTAGAGACCCAGTACTTC.

The chain links TRBV7-8 to TRBJ2-3, with 9 nucleotides matching TRBD2. V gave up 2 bases and J gave up 5 bases; unmatched junction bases: 11. Germline loops: CDR1 SGHVS, CDR2 FQNEAQ. This CDR3 has 17 amino acids. DNA for the CDR3: TGTGCCAGCAGCTTAAGGGTAGCGGGAGCGTGGAAAGATACGCAGTATTTT. This translates into CASSLRVAGAWKDTQYF.

The chain carries TRBV9 and TRBJ2-2; TRBD2 agrees at 7 bases. V was clipped by 2 bases and J by 7 bases; unmatched bases: 8. Per the germline V gene, CDR1 is SGDLS and CDR2 is YYNGEE. This CDR3 region has 15 residues. The CDR3, as DNA: TGTGCCAGCAGCGTCGAAGCGCTAGCGGTCGGGGAGCTGTTTTTT. It codes for CASSVEALAVGELFF.

This rearrangement joins TRBV15 to TRBJ2-7; 8 nucleotides match TRBD2. The CDR3 extends over 16 amino acids. V was clipped by 1 base and J by 4 bases; unmatched bases: 9. Looked up from germline, CDR1 is LNHNV and CDR2 is YYDKDF (reference sequence). DNA of the CDR3: TGTGCCACCAGCAGAGGGGGTCGGGGGGGGGTTTACGAGCAGTACTTC. It specifies CATSRGGRGGVYEQYF.